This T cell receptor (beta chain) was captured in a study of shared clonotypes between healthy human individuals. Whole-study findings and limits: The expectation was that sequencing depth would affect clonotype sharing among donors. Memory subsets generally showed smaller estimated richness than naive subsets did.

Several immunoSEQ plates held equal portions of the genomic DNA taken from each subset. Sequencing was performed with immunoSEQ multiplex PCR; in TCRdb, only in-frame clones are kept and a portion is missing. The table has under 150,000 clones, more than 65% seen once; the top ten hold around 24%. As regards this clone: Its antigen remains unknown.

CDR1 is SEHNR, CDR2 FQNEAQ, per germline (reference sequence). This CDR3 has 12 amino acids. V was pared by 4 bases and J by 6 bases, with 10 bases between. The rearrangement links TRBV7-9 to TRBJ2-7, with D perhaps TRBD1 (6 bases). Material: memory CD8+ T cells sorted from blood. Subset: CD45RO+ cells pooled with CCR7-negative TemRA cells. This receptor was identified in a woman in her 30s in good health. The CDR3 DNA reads TGTGCCAGCAGCTCGGGACACACCGAGCAGTACTTC. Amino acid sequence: CASSSGHTEQYF.